Listed below are T cell receptor beta chains from one sample, sequenced in a study of blood T cell repertoires in COVID-19. Produced via immunoSEQ multiplex PCR; TCRdb's table is partial and in-frame only. This table has 250,000 or so clones, 87% appearing once. The sequenced material came from PBMCs or T cells enriched from blood (not recorded which). The origin of the receptors is a woman in her thirties with acute COVID-19. Both conserved end residues are trimmed from each CDR3. The order of the fields is V gene, J gene, CDR3 protein.

v_call: TRBV19; j_call: TRBJ2-7; cdr3_aa: ASSITGGPNEQY
v_call: TRBV30; j_call: TRBJ1-1; cdr3_aa: AWAGWTEAF
v_call: TRBV7-2; j_call: TRBJ1-6; cdr3_aa: ASSLGGTGNSPLH
v_call: TRBV7-2; j_call: TRBJ2-1; cdr3_aa: ASSLDLSGGASYNEQF
v_call: TRBV29-1; j_call: TRBJ1-2; cdr3_aa: SVDLDRGGYGYT
v_call: TRBV19; j_call: TRBJ1-4; cdr3_aa: ASRPDRDEEKLF
v_call: TRBV5-1; j_call: TRBJ2-2; cdr3_aa: ASSQYSQGAGSTGELF
v_call: TRBV4-1; j_call: TRBJ2-5; cdr3_aa: ASSQVRGMGQETQY
v_call: TRBV6-4; j_call: TRBJ1-2; cdr3_aa: ASSPQGGRYYGYT
v_call: TRBV9; j_call: TRBJ1-1; cdr3_aa: ASSVTRDFMNTEAF
v_call: TRBV5-4; j_call: TRBJ1-2; cdr3_aa: ASSPRDSLYGYT
v_call: TRBV11-2; j_call: TRBJ2-5; cdr3_aa: ASSSRGAGGRETQY
v_call: TRBV7-7; j_call: TRBJ2-5; cdr3_aa: ASSRGQTQETQY
v_call: TRBV5-1; j_call: TRBJ1-6; cdr3_aa: ASSLDRWGGNSPLH
v_call: TRBV4-3; j_call: TRBJ1-4; cdr3_aa: ASSQDSIHNEKLF
v_call: TRBV15; j_call: TRBJ1-2; cdr3_aa: ATSVSGHGYT
v_call: TRBV21-1; j_call: TRBJ2-1; cdr3_aa: ASTYGGLHEQF
v_call: TRBV6-1; j_call: TRBJ2-5; cdr3_aa: ASSEMRTRNEETQY
v_call: TRBV6-2/TRBV6-3; j_call: TRBJ2-7; cdr3_aa: ASSSPWGGRSSYEQY
v_call: TRBV19; j_call: TRBJ1-5; cdr3_aa: ASSGGMNQPQH
v_call: TRBV10-2; j_call: TRBJ1-5; cdr3_aa: ASSEIQGQPQH
v_call: TRBV25-1; j_call: TRBJ1-2; cdr3_aa: ASSEHPGQGGIGYT
v_call: TRBV7-9; j_call: TRBJ1-1; cdr3_aa: ASSLKPGTRGTEAF
v_call: TRBV20-1; j_call: TRBJ1-2; cdr3_aa: GSTGDYGYT
v_call: TRBV5-1; j_call: TRBJ2-2; cdr3_aa: ASSLVGTSNTGELF
v_call: TRBV7-2; j_call: TRBJ2-7; cdr3_aa: ASSLSTSGAYEQY
v_call: TRBV10-2; j_call: TRBJ2-3; cdr3_aa: ASSEPSGGPRDTQY
v_call: TRBV7-2; j_call: TRBJ2-7; cdr3_aa: ASSLALPGAGYEQY
v_call: TRBV6-6; j_call: TRBJ2-7; cdr3_aa: ASSYGEAYEQY
v_call: TRBV2; j_call: TRBJ1-4; cdr3_aa: ASSLRTATNEKLF
v_call: TRBV5-1; j_call: TRBJ1-4; cdr3_aa: ASSIGQGAEKLF
v_call: TRBV7-6; j_call: TRBJ2-1; cdr3_aa: ASSLGLAGDEQF
v_call: TRBV5-6; j_call: TRBJ1-2; cdr3_aa: ASSPQGINYGYT
v_call: TRBV6-5; j_call: TRBJ2-7; cdr3_aa: ATGQSSYEQY
v_call: TRBV14; j_call: TRBJ1-1; cdr3_aa: ASSARGGTGPEAF
v_call: TRBV19; j_call: TRBJ2-2; cdr3_aa: AILPRGLLSTPTAGTGELF
v_call: TRBV6-1; j_call: TRBJ1-5; cdr3_aa: ASSERDRISNQPQH
v_call: TRBV7-2; j_call: TRBJ1-5; cdr3_aa: ASSLAGADGAQPQH
v_call: TRBV12-3/TRBV12-4; j_call: TRBJ1-4; cdr3_aa: ASAWQGGEKLF
v_call: TRBV7-2; j_call: TRBJ1-1; cdr3_aa: ASSLSGDTEAF
v_call: TRBV30; j_call: TRBJ1-1; cdr3_aa: AWSQGINTEAF
v_call: TRBV19; j_call: TRBJ1-2; cdr3_aa: ASSPTGGTGYT
v_call: TRBV27; j_call: TRBJ1-2; cdr3_aa: ASSLGTGRKDGYT